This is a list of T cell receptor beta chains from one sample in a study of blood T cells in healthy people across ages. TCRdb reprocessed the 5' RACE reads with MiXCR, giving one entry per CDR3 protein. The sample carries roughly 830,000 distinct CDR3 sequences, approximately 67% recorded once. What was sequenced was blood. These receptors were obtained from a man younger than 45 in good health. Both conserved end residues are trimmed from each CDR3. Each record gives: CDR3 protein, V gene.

CDR3: SAEPGGKNIQY
V: TRBV20-1

CDR3: ASSLGLNTDTQY
V: TRBV13

CDR3: AIGTSGGVVRNTGELF
V: TRBV10-3

CDR3: ASSLHGGYNNEQF
V: TRBV7-2

CDR3: ASHNYGGGDPDTQY
V: TRBV5-1

CDR3: ASRTGWDGAQY
V: TRBV27

CDR3: ASSDTSGGADEQF
V: TRBV6-4

CDR3: ASSPLHSAPSPDTQY
V: TRBV7-8

CDR3: ASSLWVGSYNEQY
V: TRBV27

CDR3: ASNYEVEGMTDTQY
V: TRBV21-1

CDR3: ASSLGGYSSYNEQF
V: TRBV5-4

CDR3: ASSPGTQVSYEQY
V: TRBV5-1

CDR3: ASSQDPLPDNSPLH
V: TRBV4-3

CDR3: ASRVSENYGYT
V: TRBV6-1

CDR3: ASSFQGEVYNEQF
V: TRBV6-2/TRBV6-3

CDR3: ASTLAGGPNEQF
V: TRBV7-2

CDR3: SVFYRALNTEAF
V: TRBV29-1

CDR3: SARPASGGTTETQY
V: TRBV20-1

CDR3: ASSYGATTDTQY
V: TRBV6-5

CDR3: ASSLNRGLGDEQF
V: TRBV7-9

CDR3: ASSHSNSSYGYT
V: TRBV3-1

CDR3: ASSEPGTAAYEQY
V: TRBV25-1

CDR3: ASSLGYVSEQY
V: TRBV28

CDR3: ASSYTAAQTDTQY
V: TRBV27

CDR3: ASSPWGDGNIQY
V: TRBV7-2

CDR3: ASSLMGVGANVLT
V: TRBV27

CDR3: ASMGGEGAKNIQY
V: TRBV6-1

CDR3: ASSRDFVTDTQY
V: TRBV7-2

CDR3: ASSEEQFRDREY
V: TRBV28

CDR3: ASSQDRGSNVLT
V: TRBV3-1

CDR3: ASSPAGTPQETQY
V: TRBV18

CDR3: ASRRSQGARNGYT
V: TRBV12-3/TRBV12-4